Below are 29 T cell receptor beta chains sequenced from a single sample in a study of T cells after yellow fever vaccination (dated by TCRdb to between 2018 and 2020). The method behind the library was 5' RACE. Sequencing took place on an Illumina HiSeq 2500. The raw public data were reprocessed by TCRdb itself: fastp quality trimming at Q25, MiXCR clonotype calling, in-frame beta chains only. Rows are combined by CDR3 protein, so each entry shows the most common genes and DNA. This sample lists under 300,000 distinct CDR3 sequences; over 6.5% were detected once. 1% to 1.2% of the sample goes to the ten largest clones. This specimen's treatment or condition label, per the study, means: live attenuated yellow fever vaccine strain. The material sequenced was CD4+ T cells sorted from PBMCs, taken on the day of the yellow fever booster vaccination. All receptors derive from a man aged 25-45 years who received the YFV17D yellow fever vaccine.

In this sample, this clonotype turned up many times. V is TRBV20-1 and J is TRBJ2-1; 8 bases are shared with TRBD2. Germline trimming cut 4 bases from V and 6 bases from J; bases unmatched to any gene: 8. Germline CDR1 and CDR2: DFQATT and SNEGSKA (reference sequence). This CDR3 comprises 14 residues. The CDR3 DNA reads TGCAGTGCTATCGGAAGCGGGAGTAGCAATGAGCAGTTCTTC. Its translation: CSAIGSGSSNEQFF.

This clonotype was counted many times. J is TRBJ1-4 and V is TRBV5-1; 10 bases fit TRBD1. The CDR3 covers 15 residues. Germline-derived CDR1 and CDR2 are SGHRS and YFSETQ. V shed 4 bases, J shed 8 bases, and the junction held 8 bases outside the gene matches. CDR3 in amino acids: CASSLQDRGEEKLFF. In nucleotides, the CDR3 is TGCGCCAGCAGCCTCCAGGACAGGGGGGAGGAAAAACTGTTTTTT.

In its sample, this clonotype was seen a few times. The chain links TRBV7-2 to TRBJ2-7; unclear D gene. The ends were cut back, 1 base at V and 6 bases at J, with 10 bases in the middle. The CDR3 has 13 amino acids. From germline, CDR1 is SGHTA and CDR2 FQGNSA. CDR3 region: CASSLGALSEQYF. CDR3 coding DNA: TGTGCCAGCAGCTTAGGTGCATTAAGCGAGCAGTACTTC.

This clonotype appeared a few times. J is TRBJ2-7 and V is TRBV6-5, with D tentatively TRBD2 (5 bases). V was cut by 2 bases and J by 1 base, with 12 bases left in between. CDR3 length: 15 residues. Looked up from germline, CDR1 is MNHEY and CDR2 is SVGAGI. CDR3: CASSYRAEGSYEQYF. CDR3 DNA: TGTGCCAGCAGTTACCGGGCCGAGGGATCCTACGAGCAGTACTTC.

The chain has TRBV2 and TRBJ2-2, with D tentatively TRBD1 (6 bases). The CDR3 sequence is 14 residues long. The germline V gene has CDR1 SNHLY and CDR2 FYNNEI. Trimming took 6 bases from V and 3 from J, leaving 11 bases between them. The CDR3 nucleotides read TGTGCCAGCAGGGAGCAGGGGTACACCGGGGAGCTGTTTTTT. Its translation is CASREQGYTGELFF.

The genes are TRBV25-1 and TRBJ1-4, with D possibly matching TRBD1 (5 bases). CDR1 and CDR2 from the germline V gene are MGHDK and SYGVNS. V lost 0 bases, J lost 0 bases, and 8 bases lay in between. The CDR3 covers 16 residues. CDR3 loop: CASSEYPGATNEKLFF. CDR3 DNA: TGTGCCAGCAGTGAATACCCGGGGGCAACTAATGAAAAACTGTTTTTT.

This clonotype was seen only a few times. The chain is built from TRBV18 and TRBJ2-7; 11 bases align to TRBD2. V lost 6 bases, J lost 3 bases, and 4 bases stayed unmatched. The germline CDR1 and CDR2 sequences are KGHSH and LQKENI. The CDR3 consists of 14 residues. CDR3 nucleotide sequence: TGTGCCAGCTCGGGCGGACTAGCGGGCTACGAGCAGTACTTC. Its translation: CASSGGLAGYEQYF.

This clonotype was seen many times. The chain couples TRBV21-1 to TRBJ2-5; the table names TRBD2, a call not compared with the DNA. TRBV21-1 constitutes a pseudogene. The CDR3 extends over 16 amino acids. CDR3 nucleotides: TGTGCCAGCAGCATACTACGGACTATCCGTCGGGAGACCCAGTACTTC. This codes for CASSILRTIRRETQYF.

This clonotype was picked up a small number of times. The CDR3 reads CSVERHPGGEQFF. CDR3 DNA sequence: TGCAGCGTTGAACGACACCCCGGTGGTGAGCAGTTCTTC. The rearrangement uses TRBV29-1 and TRBJ2-1; D unclear. The CDR3 contains 13 residues. V lost 2 bases, J lost 9 bases, and 14 bases lay in between. Germline CDR1 reads SQVTM; CDR2 reads ANQGSEA.

This clonotype was observed a few times. The chain joins TRBV10-3 to TRBJ2-7; TRBD1 matches 8 bases. Germline lookup yields CDR1 ENHRY and CDR2 SYGVKD. V was clipped by 4 bases and J by 2 bases; unmatched bases: 7. This CDR3 contains 15 residues. This CDR3 is CAISGGGQGTYEQYF. CDR3 coding DNA: TGTGCCATCAGTGGTGGTGGACAGGGAACCTACGAGCAGTACTTC.

This clonotype came up a few times. V is TRBV20-1 and J is TRBJ2-1; TRBD2 aligns across 7 bases. V lost 0 bases, J lost 4 bases, and 15 bases stayed unmatched. Germline values: CDR1 DFQATT, CDR2 SNEGSKA (reference sequence). This CDR3 is 18 amino acids long. CDR3 loop: CSARDSIRVTSRYNEQFF. CDR3 coding DNA: TGCAGTGCTAGAGACTCGATCCGCGTGACTAGCAGGTACAATGAGCAGTTCTTC.

This sequence joins TRBV10-3 and TRBJ2-1; 7 positions agree with TRBD2. V shed 6 bases, J shed 7 bases, and the junction held 9 bases outside the gene matches. This CDR3 has 14 residues. Germline CDR1 ENHRY, CDR2 SYGVKD. CDR3 region: CAISPREGSNEQFF. CDR3 nucleotide sequence: TGTGCCATCAGCCCTAGGGAGGGATCGAATGAGCAGTTCTTC.

This clonotype came up a few times. The chain carries TRBV5-6 and TRBJ2-3; the D gene is possibly TRBD1 (5 bases). This CDR3 region has 17 residues. V lost 0 bases and J lost 2, with 16 bases in between. Germline V lookup: CDR1 SGHDT, CDR2 YYEEEE. The CDR3 sequence: CASSLVGVGRATDTQYF. The CDR3 region has the DNA TGTGCCAGCAGCTTGGTTGGTGTAGGCAGGGCCACAGATACGCAGTATTTT.

This clonotype has more than one count but fewer than ten. J is TRBJ2-1 and V is TRBV19, with a tentative D call TRBD2 (6 bases). Germline CDR1 and CDR2: LNHDA and SQIVND (reference sequence). CDR3 size: 14 residues. Deletions cut 10 bases from V and 4 bases from J, with 17 bases between. The CDR3 nucleotides are TGTGCCACTGGGGACGGGAGCTTTTACAATGAGCAGTTCTTC. Translation gives CATGDGSFYNEQFF.

This clonotype appeared a few times. The chain links TRBV5-1 to TRBJ2-7; 7 bases match TRBD1. V lost 2 bases, J lost 2 bases, and 7 bases stayed unmatched. CDR1 and CDR2 (germline): SGHRS, YFSETQ. CDR3 length: 15 residues. In DNA form, the CDR3 reads TGCGCCAGCAGCTTCCGACAGGGCGAGACCTACGAGCAGTACTTC. It codes for CASSFRQGETYEQYF.

This clonotype came up a few times. The V call is TRBV28, the J call TRBJ1-1; possibly TRBD1 for D (5 bases). The CDR3 sequence is 15 residues long. The V end lost 2 bases, the J end lost 6 bases, and 16 bases lay between the germline ends. Germline assignment: CDR1 MDHEN and CDR2 SYDVKM. The CDR3 DNA reads as TGTGCCAGCAGTTTAGGAACCGGGGGGAGGTCTGAAGCTTTCTTT. It yields the protein CASSLGTGGRSEAFF.

There are many counts of this clonotype. The chain employs TRBV23-1 and TRBJ1-5; D ambiguous. TRBV23-1 is an open reading frame whose function is uncertain. The CDR3 is 19 residues long. Deletions cut 0 bases from V and 2 bases from J, with 20 bases between. The CDR3 DNA follows: TGCGCCAGCAGTCAATCGTGCAGGAGCCCAAGTCGGGGCAATCAGCCCCAGCATTTT. This encodes CASSQSCRSPSRGNQPQHF.

This clonotype was counted ten times or more. The genes are TRBV7-2 and TRBJ2-3; the D gene is possibly TRBD1 (6 bases). Trimming took off 1 base at V and 5 bases at J, with 13 bases between the two ends. This CDR3 has 15 amino acids. Germline lookup yields CDR1 SGHTA and CDR2 FQGNSA. CDR3 in amino acids: CASSLGQVGKDTQYF. CDR3 DNA: TGTGCCAGCAGCTTAGGACAGGTGGGAAAAGATACGCAGTATTTT.

This clonotype showed up just a few times. The V call is TRBV7-3, the J call TRBJ2-5; D is undetermined. V lost 4 bases and J lost 0, with 15 bases in between. Germline V gene sequence: CDR1 SGHTA, CDR2 FQGTGA. The CDR3 has 16 residues. CDR3 sequence: CASSSPERRHQETQYF. CDR3 coding DNA: TGTGCCAGCAGCTCACCAGAGAGGCGGCACCAAGAGACCCAGTACTTC.

This clonotype was seen many times. This rearrangement joins TRBV7-2 to TRBJ2-1; D is undetermined. There are 12 residues in the CDR3. Germline CDR1 is SGHTA and CDR2 is FQGNSA. V was shortened by 7 bases and J by 5 bases, with 9 bases between the two germline ends. CDR3 loop: CASNNLDNEQFF. The CDR3, as DNA: TGTGCCAGCAATAACTTGGACAATGAGCAGTTCTTC. Supplemented by reference TRBV7-2 and TRBJ2-1, the full variable domain reads GAGVSQSPSNKVTEKGKDVELRCDPISGHTALYWYRQSLGQGLEFLIYFQGNSAPDKSGLPSDRFSAERTGGSVSTLTIQRTQQEDSAVYLCASNNLDNEQFFGPGTRLTVL.

In this sample, this clonotype turned up many times. The rearrangement links TRBV15 to TRBJ2-3; TRBD2 matches 9 bases. Unmatched junction bases numbered 5, after V lost 4 bases and J lost 12 bases. The V gene's germline CDR1 is LNHNV and CDR2 YYDKDF (reference sequence). CDR3 size: 12 residues. The CDR3 region has the DNA TGTGCCACCAGCAAAGTAGCGGGGGAACAGTATTTT. Residues: CATSKVAGEQYF.

This clonotype was recorded at least ten times. The chain has TRBV20-1 and TRBJ2-5; D possibly corresponds to TRBD2 (6 bases). The germline gives CDR1 DFQATT, CDR2 SNEGSKA (reference sequence). This CDR3 comprises 13 residues. V lost 3 bases and J 5 bases, leaving 13 bases between the germline ends. CDR3 DNA sequence: TGCAGTGCTAGGGGGAGGTCCATCGAGACCCAGTACTTC. This translates into CSARGRSIETQYF.

This clonotype showed up just a few times. The chain recombines TRBV7-2 with TRBJ2-5; D is possibly TRBD1 (6 bases). Deletions cut 2 bases from V and 12 bases from J, with 13 bases between. CDR3 length: 12 amino acids. Germline CDR1 SGHTA, CDR2 FQGNSA. CDR3 coding DNA: TGTGCCAGCAGCTTATCCGGGACAAGAGAGTACTTC. Its protein product is CASSLSGTREYF.

This clonotype was detected only a few times. The J gene is TRBJ2-6, the V gene TRBV3-1; the match to TRBD1 covers 9 bases. CDR1 LGHDT and CDR2 YNNKEL come from the germline V gene (reference sequence). This CDR3 has 14 amino acids. The V gene end was trimmed by 7 bases and the J gene end by 4 bases; junction bases not matched to a gene: 2. The CDR3 reads CASKQGAGANVLTF. DNA of the CDR3: TGTGCCAGCAAACAGGGGGCCGGGGCCAACGTCCTGACTTTC.

This clonotype was recorded a few times. The chain combines TRBV7-8 with TRBJ1-1; TRBD1 aligns across 9 bases. V was pared by 5 bases and J by 7 bases, with 8 bases of the junction left unmatched. This CDR3 region has 14 residues. Germline loops: CDR1 SGHVS, CDR2 FQNEAQ. CDR3 DNA sequence: TGTGCCAGCAGCCGTTCGACAGGGGGTCTTGAAGCTTTCTTT. Residues: CASSRSTGGLEAFF.

This clonotype was found many times. The chain uses TRBV29-1 and TRBJ2-1; D is perhaps TRBD1 or TRBD2 (5 bases each). CDR3 length: 14 residues. CDR1 is SQVTM and CDR2 is ANQGSEA in the germline V gene. V gave up 6 bases and J gave up 4 bases, with 16 bases separating them. Here the CDR3 reads CSVGRVGGYNEQFF. The CDR3 coding sequence is TGCAGCGTGGGGCGGGTAGGTGGTTACAATGAGCAGTTCTTC.

Ten or more counts support this clonotype. The chain carries TRBV12-3 or TRBV12-4 and TRBJ1-2; D is possibly TRBD1 (5 bases). V lost 6 bases, J lost 4 bases, and 9 bases lay in between. The CDR3 is 12 amino acids. The CDR3 region is CASSYTGYGYTF. Here the CDR3 DNA reads TGTGCCAGCAGCTATACAGGCTATGGCTACACCTTC.

This clonotype was counted between two and nine times. CDR3 in amino acids: CASSLSGSQPSGANVLTF. CDR3 in DNA: TGCGCCAGCAGCTTGAGCGGGAGTCAACCCTCTGGGGCCAACGTCCTGACTTTC. V is TRBV5-1 and J is TRBJ2-6; 8 positions agree with TRBD2. The CDR3 consists of 18 residues. Trimming took 1 base from V and 0 from J; bases not matched to a gene: 6. The germline V gene encodes CDR1 SGHRS and CDR2 YFSETQ. Variable domain in full (rest from reference TRBV5-1 and TRBJ2-6): KAGVTQTPRYLIKTRGQQVTLSCSPISGHRSVSWYQQTPGQGLQFLFEYFSETQRNKGNFPGRFSGRQFSNSRSEMNVSTLELGDSALYLCASSLSGSQPSGANVLTFGAGSRLTVL.

The chain combines TRBV29-1 with TRBJ2-5; no definite D call. Germline CDR1 is SQVTM and CDR2 is ANQGSEA. This CDR3 comprises 12 residues. V was clipped by 7 bases and J by 2 bases, with 11 bases between them. CDR3 in DNA: TGCAGCGGATCCTCGGGTCAAGAGACCCAGTACTTC. Residues: CSGSSGQETQYF.